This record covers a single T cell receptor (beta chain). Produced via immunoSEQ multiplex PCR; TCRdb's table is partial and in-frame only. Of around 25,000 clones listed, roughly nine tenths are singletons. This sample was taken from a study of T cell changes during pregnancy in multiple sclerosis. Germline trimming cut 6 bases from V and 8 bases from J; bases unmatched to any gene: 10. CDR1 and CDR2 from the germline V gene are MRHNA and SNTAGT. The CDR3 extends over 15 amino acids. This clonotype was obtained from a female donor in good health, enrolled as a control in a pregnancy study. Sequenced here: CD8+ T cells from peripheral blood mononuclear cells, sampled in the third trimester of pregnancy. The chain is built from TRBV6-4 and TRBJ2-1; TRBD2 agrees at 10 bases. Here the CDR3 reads CASSSGGASSDEQFF. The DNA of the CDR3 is TGTGCCAGCAGCAGCGGGGGGGCCAGTTCCGATGAGCAGTTCTTC.